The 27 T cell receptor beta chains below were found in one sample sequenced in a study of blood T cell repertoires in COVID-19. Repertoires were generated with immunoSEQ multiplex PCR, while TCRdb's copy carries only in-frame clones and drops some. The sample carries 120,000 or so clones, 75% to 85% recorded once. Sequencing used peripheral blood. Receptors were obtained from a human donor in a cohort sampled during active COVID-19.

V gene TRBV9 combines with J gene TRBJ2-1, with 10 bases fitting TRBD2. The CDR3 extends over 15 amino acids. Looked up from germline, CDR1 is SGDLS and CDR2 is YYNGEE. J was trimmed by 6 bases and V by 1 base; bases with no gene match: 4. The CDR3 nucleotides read TGTGCCAGCAGCGTAACCAGCGGGGGGGCCAATGAGCAGTTCTTC. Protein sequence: CASSVTSGGANEQFF.

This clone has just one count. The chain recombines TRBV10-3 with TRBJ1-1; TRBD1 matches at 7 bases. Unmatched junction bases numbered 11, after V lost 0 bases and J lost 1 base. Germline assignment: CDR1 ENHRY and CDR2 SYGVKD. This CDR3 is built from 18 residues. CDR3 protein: CAISESRARGSQNTEAFF. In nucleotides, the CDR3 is TGTGCCATCAGTGAGTCAAGAGCCAGGGGGTCTCAGAACACTGAAGCTTTCTTT.

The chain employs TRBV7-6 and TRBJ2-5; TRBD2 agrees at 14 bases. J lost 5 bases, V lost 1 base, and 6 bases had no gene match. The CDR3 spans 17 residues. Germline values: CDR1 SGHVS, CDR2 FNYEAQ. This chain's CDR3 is CASSLGLAGGPRETQYF. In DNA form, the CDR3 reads TGTGCCAGCAGCTTAGGACTAGCGGGGGGGCCCAGGGAGACCCAGTACTTC.

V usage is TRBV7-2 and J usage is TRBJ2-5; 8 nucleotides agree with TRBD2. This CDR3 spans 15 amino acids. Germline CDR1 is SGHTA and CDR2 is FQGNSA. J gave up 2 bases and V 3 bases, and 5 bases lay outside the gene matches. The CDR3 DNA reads TGTGCCAGCAGCTTCCGTGCGGGGGGTCAAGAGACCCAGTACTTC. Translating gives CASSFRAGGQETQYF.

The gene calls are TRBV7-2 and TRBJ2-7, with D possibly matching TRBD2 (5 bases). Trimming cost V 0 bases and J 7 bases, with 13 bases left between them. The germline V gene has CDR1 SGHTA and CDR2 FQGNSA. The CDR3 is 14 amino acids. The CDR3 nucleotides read TGTGCCAGCAGCTTAGCTCTCCGTCCGGGGGAGCAGTACTTC. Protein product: CASSLALRPGEQYF.

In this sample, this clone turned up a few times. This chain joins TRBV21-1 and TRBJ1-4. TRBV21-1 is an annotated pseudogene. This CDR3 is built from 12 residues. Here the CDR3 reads CASSKRDEKLFF. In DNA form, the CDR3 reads TGTGCCAGCAGCAAGCGGGACGAAAAACTGTTTTTT.

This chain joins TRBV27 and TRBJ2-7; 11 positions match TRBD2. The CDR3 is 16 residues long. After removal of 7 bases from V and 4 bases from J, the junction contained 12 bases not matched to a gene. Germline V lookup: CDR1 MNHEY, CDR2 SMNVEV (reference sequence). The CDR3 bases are TGTGCCAGCACCCGATCCGGGACTAGCGGTTCTTACGAGCAGTACTTC. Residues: CASTRSGTSGSYEQYF.

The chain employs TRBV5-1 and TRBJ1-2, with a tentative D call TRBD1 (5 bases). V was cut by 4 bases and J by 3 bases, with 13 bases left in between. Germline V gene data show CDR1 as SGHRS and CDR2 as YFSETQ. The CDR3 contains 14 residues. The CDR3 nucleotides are TGCGCCAGCAGCCCCCCGTCAGGGTACTATGGCTACACCTTC. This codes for CASSPPSGYYGYTF.

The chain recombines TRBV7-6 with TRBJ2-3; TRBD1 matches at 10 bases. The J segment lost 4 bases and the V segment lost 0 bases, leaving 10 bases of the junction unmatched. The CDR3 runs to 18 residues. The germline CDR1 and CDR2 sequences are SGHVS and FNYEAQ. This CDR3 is CASSLAYLGQGRADTQYF. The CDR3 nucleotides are TGTGCCAGCAGCTTAGCCTACTTGGGACAGGGGAGGGCAGATACGCAGTATTTT.

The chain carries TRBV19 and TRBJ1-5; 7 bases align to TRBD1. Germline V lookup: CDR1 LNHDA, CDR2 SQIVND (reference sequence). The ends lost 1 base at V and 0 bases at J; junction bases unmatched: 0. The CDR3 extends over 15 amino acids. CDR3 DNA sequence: TGTGCCAGTAGTATAGGACAGGGTAGCAATCAGCCCCAGCATTTT. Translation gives CASSIGQGSNQPQHF.

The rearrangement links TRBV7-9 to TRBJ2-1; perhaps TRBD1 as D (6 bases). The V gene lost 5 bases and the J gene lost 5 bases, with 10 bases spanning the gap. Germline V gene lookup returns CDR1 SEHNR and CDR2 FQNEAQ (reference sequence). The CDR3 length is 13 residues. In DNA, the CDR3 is TGTGCCAGCAGCGAAGGGGGAGACAATGAGCAGTTCTTC. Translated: CASSEGGDNEQFF. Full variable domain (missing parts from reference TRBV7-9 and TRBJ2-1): DTGVSQNPRHKITKRGQNVTFRCDPISEHNRLYWYRQTLGQGPEFLTYFQNEAQLEKSRLLSDRFSAERPKGSFSTLEIQRTEQGDSAMYLCASSEGGDNEQFFGPGTRLTVL.

The chain's CDR3 is CASSYALDGYGYTF. The CDR3 bases are TGTGCCAGCAGTTACGCCCTAGATGGCTATGGCTACACCTTC. J is TRBJ1-2 and V is TRBV6-2 or TRBV6-3; the D is unclear. Germline lookup yields CDR1 MNHEY and CDR2 SVGEGT. Trimming left V 2 bases short and J 4 bases short, with 11 bases between. The CDR3 has 14 residues.

This CDR3 reads CASSLRTSGGRDTQYF. The CDR3, as DNA: TGTGCCAGCAGCTTGAGGACTAGCGGGGGGAGGGATACGCAGTATTTT. This chain uses TRBV5-6 with TRBJ2-3; TRBD2 matches at 14 bases. Germline lookup yields CDR1 SGHDT and CDR2 YYEEEE. The CDR3 sequence is 16 residues long. Trimming cost V 1 base and J 6 bases; bases outside gene matches: 4.

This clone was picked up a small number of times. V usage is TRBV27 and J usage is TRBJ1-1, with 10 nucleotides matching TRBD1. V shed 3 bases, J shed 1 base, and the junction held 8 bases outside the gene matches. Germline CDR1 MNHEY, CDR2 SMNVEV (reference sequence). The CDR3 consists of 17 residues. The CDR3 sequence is CASSFTSRTGGNTEAFF. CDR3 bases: TGTGCCAGCAGTTTCACCTCCCGGACAGGGGGGAACACTGAAGCTTTCTTT.

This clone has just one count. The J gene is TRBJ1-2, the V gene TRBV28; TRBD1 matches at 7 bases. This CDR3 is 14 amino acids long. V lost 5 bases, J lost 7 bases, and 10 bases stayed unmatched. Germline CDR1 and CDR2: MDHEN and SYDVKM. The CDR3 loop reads CASSVQGRQSGYTF. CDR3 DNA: TGTGCCAGCAGTGTACAGGGGCGCCAGAGTGGCTACACCTTC.

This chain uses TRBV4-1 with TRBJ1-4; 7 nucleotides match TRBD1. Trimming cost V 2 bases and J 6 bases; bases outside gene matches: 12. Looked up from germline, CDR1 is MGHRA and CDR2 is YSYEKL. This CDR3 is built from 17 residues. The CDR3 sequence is CASSQSRQGGYYEKLFF. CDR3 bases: TGCGCCAGCAGCCAAAGTCGACAGGGTGGATATTATGAAAAACTGTTTTTT.

The CDR3, as DNA: TGTGCCAGTGGACGCGGGTTACAGGAAAAACTGTTTTTT. It yields the protein CASGRGLQEKLFF. The rearrangement links TRBV19 to TRBJ1-4; D is unclear. CDR1 is LNHDA, CDR2 SQIVND, per germline (reference sequence). This CDR3 spans 13 amino acids. The ends were cut back, 8 bases at V and 8 bases at J, with 15 bases in the middle.

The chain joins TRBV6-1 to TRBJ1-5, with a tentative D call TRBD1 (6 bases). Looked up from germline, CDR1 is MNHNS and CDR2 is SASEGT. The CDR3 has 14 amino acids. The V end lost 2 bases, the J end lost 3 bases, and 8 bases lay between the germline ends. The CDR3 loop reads CASSEQGINQPQHF. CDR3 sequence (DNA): TGTGCCAGCAGTGAACAGGGGATCAATCAGCCCCAGCATTTT.

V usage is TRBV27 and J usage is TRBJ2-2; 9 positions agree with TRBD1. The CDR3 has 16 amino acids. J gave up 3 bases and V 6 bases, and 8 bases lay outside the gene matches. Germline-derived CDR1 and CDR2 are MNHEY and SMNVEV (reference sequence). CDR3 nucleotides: TGTGCCAGCAGAACCACAGGGGGCGCGTACACCGGGGAGCTGTTTTTT. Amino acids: CASRTTGGAYTGELFF.

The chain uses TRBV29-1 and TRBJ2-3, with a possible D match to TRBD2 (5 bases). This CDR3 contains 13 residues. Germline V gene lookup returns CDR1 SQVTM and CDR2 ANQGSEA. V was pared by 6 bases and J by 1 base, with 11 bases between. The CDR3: CSVRRDGTDTQYF. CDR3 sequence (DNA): TGCAGCGTACGACGGGATGGCACAGATACGCAGTATTTT.

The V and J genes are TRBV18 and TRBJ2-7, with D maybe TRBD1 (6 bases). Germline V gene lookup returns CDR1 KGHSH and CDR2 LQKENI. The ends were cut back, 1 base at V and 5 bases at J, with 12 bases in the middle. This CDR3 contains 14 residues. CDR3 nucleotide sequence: TGTGCCAGCTCACCACAGAATCAGGGGAACGAGCAGTACTTC. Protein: CASSPQNQGNEQYF.

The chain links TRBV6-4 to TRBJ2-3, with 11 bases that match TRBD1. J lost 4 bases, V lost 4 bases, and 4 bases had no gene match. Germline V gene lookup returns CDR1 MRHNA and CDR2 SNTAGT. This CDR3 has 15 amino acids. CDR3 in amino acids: CASSVGQGVPDTQYF. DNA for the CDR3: TGTGCCAGCAGTGTGGGACAGGGGGTACCAGATACGCAGTATTTT.

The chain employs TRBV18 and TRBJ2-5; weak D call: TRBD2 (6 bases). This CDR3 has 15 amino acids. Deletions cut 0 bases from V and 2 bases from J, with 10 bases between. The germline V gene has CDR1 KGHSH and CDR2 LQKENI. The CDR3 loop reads CASSPPRAGQETQYF. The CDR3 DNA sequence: TGTGCCAGCTCACCACCTCGCGCGGGGCAAGAGACCCAGTACTTC.

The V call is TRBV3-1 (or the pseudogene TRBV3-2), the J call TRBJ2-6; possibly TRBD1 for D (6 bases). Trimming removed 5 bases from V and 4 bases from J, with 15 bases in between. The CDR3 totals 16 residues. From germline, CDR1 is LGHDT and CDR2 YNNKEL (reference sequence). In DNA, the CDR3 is TGTGCCAGCAGCACCCGCTACAGGGCCGGGGCCAACGTCCTGACTTTC. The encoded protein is CASSTRYRAGANVLTF.

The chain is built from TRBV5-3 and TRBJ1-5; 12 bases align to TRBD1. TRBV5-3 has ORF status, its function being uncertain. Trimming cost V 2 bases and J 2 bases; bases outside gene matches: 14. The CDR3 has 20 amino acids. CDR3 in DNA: TGTGCCAGAAGCTTTACCCCGTGGGACAGGGGGCGATCAGGCAATCAGCCCCAGCATTTT. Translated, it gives CARSFTPWDRGRSGNQPQHF.

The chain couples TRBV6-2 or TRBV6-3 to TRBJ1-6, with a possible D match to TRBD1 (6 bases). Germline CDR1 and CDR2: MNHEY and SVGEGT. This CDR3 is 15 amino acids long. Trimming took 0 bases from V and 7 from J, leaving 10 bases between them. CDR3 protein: CASSYSLGTNSPLHF. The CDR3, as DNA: TGTGCCAGCAGTTACTCCCTAGGGACAAATTCACCCCTCCACTTT.

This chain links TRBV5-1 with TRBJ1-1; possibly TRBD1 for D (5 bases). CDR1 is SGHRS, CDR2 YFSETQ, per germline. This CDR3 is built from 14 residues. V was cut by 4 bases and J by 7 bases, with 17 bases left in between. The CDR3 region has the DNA TGCGCCAGCAGCCCCTCGACAGCAGACCTTGAAGCTTTCTTT. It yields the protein CASSPSTADLEAFF.